Each of the 24 T cell receptor beta chains below was sequenced from the same sample in a study of blood T cells in healthy people across ages. Next came a second PCR, run for about 7 to 12 cycles, which used a sample-barcoded 5' primer along with a J-beta primer mix. MiXCR was run by TCRdb on the 5' RACE reads, yielding one entry per CDR3 protein. Of under 1,100,000 distinct CDR3 sequences listed, about 23% are singletons. This sample also appeared in a second study, on T cells of mothers and their children.

Sequenced input: blood. The receptors come from a girl aged 2-10 years in good health.

The chain combines TRBV6-4 with TRBJ1-1; D gene unclear. The V gene's germline CDR1 is MRHNA and CDR2 SNTAGT. With 2 bases removed from V and 0 bases from J, the gap between germline ends came to 7 bases. The CDR3 extends over 14 amino acids. CDR3 amino acids: CASSDGGMNTEAFF. For the CDR3, the DNA is TGTGCCAGCAGTGACGGCGGGATGAACACTGAAGCTTTCTTT.

This chain joins TRBV12-3 or TRBV12-4 and TRBJ2-1; tentatively, D is TRBD2 (7 bases). V lost 4 bases and J lost 9, with 19 bases in between. This CDR3 is 15 amino acids long. CDR3 sequence: CASSSEAGAGAEQFF. CDR3 sequence (DNA): TGTGCCAGCAGTTCCGAGGCGGGGGCTGGGGCTGAGCAGTTCTTC.

The chain is built from TRBV29-1 and TRBJ1-2; a weak D match, TRBD1 (6 bases). Germline CDR1 SQVTM, CDR2 ANQGSEA. The CDR3 is 13 residues long. The V and J ends lost 6 bases and 1 base respectively, with 12 bases between them. The CDR3 nucleotides read TGCAGCGTGCGCCAAGGGGGTAACTATGGCTACACCTTC. The encoded protein is CSVRQGGNYGYTF. The full variable domain, its missing parts supplied by reference TRBV29-1 and TRBJ1-2, is SAVISQKPSRDICQRGTSLTIQCQVDSQVTMMFWYRQQPGQSLTLIATANQGSEATYESGFVIDKFPISRPNLTFSTLTVSNMSPEDSSIYLCSVRQGGNYGYTFGSGTRLTVV.

The genes are TRBV14 and TRBJ1-4; D is uncertain. This CDR3 comprises 14 residues. The germline CDR1 and CDR2 sequences are SGHDN and FVKESK. The ends were cut back, 0 bases at V and 8 bases at J, with 10 bases in the middle. This CDR3 reads CASSQDLRKEKLFF. In nucleotides, the CDR3 is TGTGCCAGCAGCCAAGACTTGCGAAAGGAAAAACTGTTTTTT.

The chain uses TRBV2 and TRBJ2-5; D ambiguous. Germline loops: CDR1 SNHLY, CDR2 FYNNEI. Trimming pared 7 bases from V and 1 base from J, leaving 13 bases between. This CDR3 has 14 amino acids. This chain's CDR3 is CASKAGTSQETQYF. CDR3 in DNA: TGTGCCAGCAAGGCAGGTACTTCCCAAGAGACCCAGTACTTC.

This clonotype was seen only a few times. This chain uses TRBV7-9 with TRBJ2-2, with D tentatively TRBD1 or TRBD2 (6 bases each). Germline-derived CDR1 and CDR2 are SEHNR and FQNEAQ (reference sequence). This CDR3 region has 15 residues. V was clipped by 4 bases and J by 5 bases, with 14 bases between them. The CDR3 region has the DNA TGTGCCAGCAGCTCCAGTCGGGGGCGAACCGGGGAGCTGTTTTTT. It codes for CASSSSRGRTGELFF.

This clonotype was detected a few times. V usage is TRBV20-1 and J usage is TRBJ1-2; 9 nucleotides agree with TRBD1. The CDR3 is 14 amino acids. Germline CDR1 and CDR2: DFQATT and SNEGSKA (reference sequence). V shed 0 bases and J 4 bases; nucleotides not matched to a gene: 3. In DNA, the CDR3 is TGCAGTGCTAGAGAACCGGACAGGGGCTATGGCTACACCTTC. Residues: CSAREPDRGYGYTF.

This chain links TRBV19 with TRBJ1-4; possibly TRBD1 for D (5 bases). CDR1 and CDR2 from the germline V gene are LNHDA and SQIVND (reference sequence). V lost 7 bases and J 8 bases, leaving 17 bases between the germline ends. The CDR3 consists of 14 residues. The CDR3 nucleotides are TGTGCCAGTAACAGACCCGGGGGTCGGGAAAAACTGTTTTTT. It codes for CASNRPGGREKLFF.

The chain couples TRBV29-1 to TRBJ1-2, with D unclear. CDR3 length: 11 residues. Germline lookup yields CDR1 SQVTM and CDR2 ANQGSEA. V dropped 5 bases and J dropped 7 bases, with 11 bases sitting between them. In nucleotides, the CDR3 is TGCAGCGTTCGAGGATCTGGTGGCTACACCTTC. It is translated as CSVRGSGGYTF.

This chain links TRBV7-9 with TRBJ2-1; 11 bases agree with TRBD2. V gave up 9 bases and J gave up 5 bases; unmatched junction bases: 6. Germline CDR1 SEHNR, CDR2 FQNEAQ (reference sequence). CDR3 size: 14 residues. Written as DNA, the CDR3 is TGTGCCAGTCCCGGGACTAGCGGTAACAATGAGCAGTTCTTC. It codes for CASPGTSGNNEQFF.

The chain combines TRBV6-1 with TRBJ1-2; D not resolved. The CDR3 contains 15 residues. Trimming left V 7 bases short and J 2 bases short, with 17 bases between. The germline gives CDR1 MNHNS, CDR2 SASEGT. The CDR3 here is CASTTSGIMNYGYTF. In DNA, the CDR3 is TGTGCCAGCACTACTTCAGGAATCATGAACTATGGCTACACCTTC.

V usage is TRBV6-6 and J usage is TRBJ2-5; maybe TRBD1 (6 bases). The end of the DNA fits TRBJ2-1 better, so the J call may be wrong. The germline gives CDR1 MNHNY, CDR2 SVGAGI (reference sequence). This CDR3 is built from 14 residues. Here the CDR3 reads CASTGHMLYNEQFF. The CDR3 coding sequence is TGTGCCAGCACGGGACATATGCTATACAATGAGCAGTTCTTC.

This clonotype was recorded many times. The chain employs TRBV29-1 and TRBJ2-3, with 7 bases fitting TRBD2. The CDR3 length is 11 residues. The germline CDR1 and CDR2 sequences are SQVTM and ANQGSEA. The trim removed 3 bases at V and 6 bases at J, leaving 0 bases unmatched. CDR3 protein: CSVDSGDTQYF. The CDR3 DNA sequence: TGCAGCGTTGATAGCGGGGATACGCAGTATTTT.

The rearrangement links TRBV7-9 to TRBJ2-7, with 7 bases matching TRBD1. The CDR3 totals 13 residues. J lost 7 bases, V lost 5 bases, and 8 bases had no gene match. CDR1 is SEHNR and CDR2 is FQNEAQ in the germline V gene (reference sequence). The CDR3 DNA is TGTGCCAGCAGCCTAGGACAGGTGGGGGAGCAGTACTTC. It specifies CASSLGQVGEQYF.

Only a few counts were recorded for this clonotype. The CDR3 spells CATTGTANEQFF. The CDR3 bases are TGTGCCACCACTGGGACAGCTAATGAGCAGTTCTTC. V is TRBV24-1 and J is TRBJ2-1; TRBD1 agrees at 7 bases. Losses at the gene ends were 8 bases for V and 7 bases for J; bases not matched to a gene: 4. CDR3 length: 12 residues. The germline CDR1 and CDR2 sequences are KGHDR and SFDVKD.

V usage is TRBV7-8 and J usage is TRBJ2-7; no reliable D call. The CDR3 is 14 amino acids. V lost 1 base and J lost 4, with 11 bases in between. Germline assignment: CDR1 SGHVS and CDR2 FQNEAQ. The chain's CDR3 is CASSLGRVLYEQYF. In DNA form, the CDR3 reads TGTGCCAGCAGCTTAGGTCGAGTCTTGTACGAGCAGTACTTC.

This clonotype showed up just a few times. The chain couples TRBV27 to TRBJ2-5; D is unclear. The CDR3 is 14 amino acids. The V gene's germline CDR1 is MNHEY and CDR2 SMNVEV (reference sequence). V lost 1 base and J 4 bases, leaving 10 bases between the germline ends. CDR3 bases: TGTGCCAGCAGTTTATTTAACACGGGAGAGACCCAGTACTTC. Translating it yields CASSLFNTGETQYF.

Here the CDR3 reads CATSDPDSMDPDTQYF. For the CDR3, the DNA is TGTGCCACCAGTGATCCTGACTCCATGGATCCAGATACGCAGTATTTT. The rearrangement links TRBV24-1 to TRBJ2-3; D remains ambiguous. V lost 3 bases and J lost 4, with 16 bases in between. Germline values: CDR1 KGHDR, CDR2 SFDVKD. This CDR3 region has 16 residues.

This chain uses TRBV29-1 with TRBJ2-2; 8 bases map to TRBD1. This CDR3 region has 15 residues. Germline trimming cut 2 bases from V and 1 base from J; bases unmatched to any gene: 3. Germline CDR1 is SQVTM and CDR2 is ANQGSEA. DNA of the CDR3: TGCAGCGTTGAAATCGGACAGGGGAACACCGGGGAGCTGTTTTTT. Protein product: CSVEIGQGNTGELFF.

This clonotype was seen a few times. This chain uses TRBV20-1 with TRBJ1-1, with D uncertain. Trimming took off 2 bases at V and 1 base at J, with 5 bases between the two ends. The CDR3 spans 12 residues. Germline CDR1 and CDR2: DFQATT and SNEGSKA (reference sequence). The CDR3 reads CSARPANTEAFF. As DNA, the CDR3 is TGCAGTGCTAGACCGGCGAACACTGAAGCTTTCTTT.

This clonotype was detected a few times. The chain couples TRBV7-2 to TRBJ2-5; 8 bases line up with TRBD2. The CDR3 totals 18 residues. The V segment lost 1 base and the J segment 4 bases; nucleotides outside the gene matches: 14. The germline gives CDR1 SGHTA, CDR2 FQGNSA. The chain's CDR3 is CASSLVSGGAGSAETQYF. The CDR3 DNA reads TGTGCCAGCAGCTTAGTTTCCGGGGGGGCGGGGTCTGCAGAGACCCAGTACTTC.

This clonotype was recorded a few times. The V and J genes are TRBV7-9 and TRBJ2-1; D unresolved. The CDR3 consists of 16 residues. Germline values: CDR1 SEHNR, CDR2 FQNEAQ (reference sequence). V was shortened by 1 base and J by 5 bases, with 15 bases between the two germline ends. The DNA of the CDR3 is TGTGCCAGCAGCTTAGGTCTGGGCCCCTTAGACAATGAGCAGTTCTTC. Its translation is CASSLGLGPLDNEQFF. Combining the CDR3 with reference TRBV7-9 and TRBJ2-1 gives the whole variable domain DTGVSQNPRHKITKRGQNVTFRCDPISEHNRLYWYRQTLGQGPEFLTYFQNEAQLEKSRLLSDRFSAERPKGSFSTLEIQRTEQGDSAMYLCASSLGLGPLDNEQFFGPGTRLTVL.

This chain joins TRBV5-8 and TRBJ2-5, with 11 bases that match TRBD1. The V segment lost 10 bases and the J segment 3 bases; nucleotides outside the gene matches: 11. The V gene's germline CDR1 is SGHTS and CDR2 YDEGEE. The CDR3 length is 15 residues. DNA for the CDR3: TGTGCCGCCTCCGCCGGGACAGGGGGGGAAGAGACCCAGTACTTC. As protein: CAASAGTGGEETQYF.

This clonotype came up a few times. This chain connects TRBV5-1 to TRBJ1-6; TRBD1 matches 9 bases. CDR3 size: 17 residues. Germline assignment: CDR1 SGHRS and CDR2 YFSETQ. V trimming: 3 bases; J trimming: 7 bases; junction bases outside the gene matches: 11. CDR3 in DNA: TGCGCCAGCAGCTCCTTTACAGGGGGCTGGATGAATTCACCCCTCCACTTT. Translation gives CASSSFTGGWMNSPLHF.